The 16 T cell receptor beta chains given below trace back to one sample, sequenced in a study of cytomegalovirus exposure and HLA in healthy donors. Sequencing was performed with immunoSEQ multiplex PCR; in TCRdb, only in-frame clones are kept and a portion is missing. Of about 130,000 clones listed, 85% to 90% are singletons. Material for sequencing was PBMCs. Source of these receptors: a young woman in good health and CMV-seronegative.

This sequence joins TRBV6-5 and TRBJ1-1; 7 bases map to TRBD1. CDR3 length equals 16 residues. J lost 2 bases, V lost 1 base, and 7 bases had no gene match. CDR1 and CDR2 (germline): MNHEY, SVGAGI. The CDR3 bases are TGTGCCAGCAGTTACTACTCCGGGACAGCTAACACTGAAGCTTTCTTT. As protein: CASSYYSGTANTEAFF.

CDR3 DNA sequence: TGTGCCAGCAGCTTAGGGCAGGACTCTCGCACCGGGGAGCTGTTTTTT. Translation gives CASSLGQDSRTGELFF. This sequence joins TRBV7-6 and TRBJ2-2; D may be TRBD2 (5 bases). V was cut by 1 base and J by 4 bases, with 13 bases left in between. The CDR3 spans 16 residues. Germline V gene sequence: CDR1 SGHVS, CDR2 FNYEAQ.

V gene TRBV15 combines with J gene TRBJ2-6; D not certain. Trimming shortened V by 0 bases and J by 0 bases, and 6 bases separated the two germline ends. This CDR3 has 16 residues. The germline CDR1 and CDR2 sequences are LNHNV and YYDKDF (reference sequence). DNA of the CDR3: TGTGCCACCAGCAGAGATCGAGGCTCTGGGGCCAACGTCCTGACTTTC. Translating it yields CATSRDRGSGANVLTF.

The J gene is TRBJ2-2, the V gene TRBV5-4; D is undetermined. Trimming removed 4 bases at V and 2 bases at J, with 3 bases between. This CDR3 contains 12 residues. CDR1 is SGHNT and CDR2 is YYREEE in the germline V gene (reference sequence). The CDR3 DNA is TGTGCCAGCAGCCCTAACACCGGGGAGCTGTTTTTT. Amino acid sequence: CASSPNTGELFF.

CDR3 DNA: TGTGCCAGCAGCTTGGCGGCCCGGGCGGGCTATGGCTACACCTTC. The encoded protein is CASSLAARAGYGYTF. The chain uses TRBV5-6 and TRBJ1-2; D is ambiguous. The CDR3 totals 15 residues. With 0 bases removed from V and 4 bases from J, the gap between germline ends came to 13 bases. Germline V lookup: CDR1 SGHDT, CDR2 YYEEEE.

The V and J genes are TRBV5-4 and TRBJ2-1; 13 nucleotides agree with TRBD2. The CDR3 is 18 residues long. Trimming at V came to 4 bases and at J to 9 bases, leaving 16 bases not matched to a gene. The germline gives CDR1 SGHNT, CDR2 YYREEE (reference sequence). CDR3: CASSPGLAGALRLSEQFF. CDR3 nucleotide sequence: TGTGCCAGCAGCCCCGGACTAGCGGGGGCCCTAAGGTTAAGTGAGCAGTTCTTC. Filled out from reference TRBV5-4 and TRBJ2-1, the complete variable domain reads ETGVTQSPTHLIKTRGQQVTLRCSSQSGHNTVSWYQQALGQGPQFIFQYYREEENGRGNFPPRFSGLQFPNYSSELNVNALELDDSALYLCASSPGLAGALRLSEQFFGPGTRLTVL.

The V and J genes are TRBV6-1 and TRBJ1-1; TRBD1 is a possible D gene (6 bases). Trimming pared 5 bases from V and 0 bases from J, leaving 7 bases between. CDR1 is MNHNS, CDR2 SASEGT, per germline. The CDR3 loop spans 13 amino acids. The CDR3 DNA sequence: TGTGCCAGCAGTTGGACAGTGAACACTGAAGCTTTCTTT. This gives the protein CASSWTVNTEAFF.

As DNA, the CDR3 is TGTGCCAGTAGTATATCGCTCTGGGCCAACACTGAAGCTTTCTTT. It encodes CASSISLWANTEAFF. The V gene is TRBV19, the J gene TRBJ1-1; D unclear. CDR1 LNHDA and CDR2 SQIVND come from the germline V gene (reference sequence). CDR3 size: 15 residues. V lost 2 bases and J lost 2, with 12 bases in between. The whole variable domain, filled in from reference TRBV19 and TRBJ1-1, reads DGGITQSPKYLFRKEGQNVTLSCEQNLNHDAMYWYRQDPGQGLRLIYYSQIVNDFQKGDIAEGYSVSREKKESFPLTVTSAQKNPTAFYLCASSISLWANTEAFFGQGTRLTVV.

The chain employs TRBV11-2 and TRBJ1-4; perhaps TRBD1 as D (6 bases). Trimming left V 5 bases short and J 8 bases short, with 15 bases between. This CDR3 spans 14 amino acids. Germline V lookup: CDR1 SGHAT, CDR2 FQNNGV. The CDR3 sequence: CASSPRTAMEKLFF. Here the CDR3 DNA reads TGTGCCAGCAGCCCACGGACAGCCATGGAAAAACTGTTTTTT.

The chain uses TRBV5-1 and TRBJ1-2, with 10 nucleotides matching TRBD1. Trimming removed 4 bases from V and 5 bases from J; junction bases left unmatched: 11. CDR3 length: 16 residues. Germline lookup yields CDR1 SGHRS and CDR2 YFSETQ. The CDR3 DNA is TGCGCCAGCAGCGAAGACCCCGGGACAGGGGATTATGGCTACACCTTC. This gives the protein CASSEDPGTGDYGYTF.

The chain recombines TRBV19 with TRBJ2-3, with a possible D match to TRBD2 (7 bases). The V gene's germline CDR1 is LNHDA and CDR2 SQIVND (reference sequence). Trimming stripped 3 bases from V and 0 bases from J, with 13 bases between. This CDR3 is built from 16 residues. In DNA form, the CDR3 reads TGTGCCAGTAGTATGGGAGGGGGAAGGAGCACAGATACGCAGTATTTT. Its protein is CASSMGGGRSTDTQYF.

This chain joins TRBV6-1 and TRBJ1-5; 7 nucleotides line up with TRBD1. The J segment lost 6 bases and the V segment lost 6 bases, leaving 11 bases of the junction unmatched. This CDR3 region has 15 residues. CDR1 MNHNS and CDR2 SASEGT come from the germline V gene. As DNA, the CDR3 is TGTGCCAGCAGGCTCACAGGGGACGTAGGTCAGCCCCAGCATTTT. Translated, it gives CASRLTGDVGQPQHF.

This clone came up once. The V gene is TRBV2, the J gene TRBJ2-4; possibly TRBD2 for D (5 bases). The V and J ends lost 8 bases and 9 bases respectively, with 17 bases between them. The length of the CDR3 is 13 residues. Germline CDR1 is SNHLY and CDR2 is FYNNEI. CDR3 residues: CASVYGVIGIQYF. CDR3 nucleotides: TGTGCCAGCGTTTACGGGGTCATCGGCATTCAGTACTTC.

This chain joins TRBV11-2 and TRBJ2-7, with D perhaps matching TRBD2 (5 bases). Between the trimmed V and J ends, which lost 5 bases and 2 bases, there was a span of 7 bases. The CDR3 runs 12 residues. The germline V gene encodes CDR1 SGHAT and CDR2 FQNNGV. The CDR3, as DNA: TGTGCCAGCAGCGAGGGAGCCTACGAGCAGTACTTC. This encodes CASSEGAYEQYF.

The CDR3 DNA reads as TGCGCCAGCAGCACGGGGAGGCCAGGGACTGGGGCCAACGTCCTGACTTTC. This gives the protein CASSTGRPGTGANVLTF. The gene calls are TRBV5-1 and TRBJ2-6, with TRBD2 as a possible D gene (6 bases). Per the germline V gene, CDR1 is SGHRS and CDR2 is YFSETQ. Trimming pared 4 bases from V and 2 bases from J, leaving 16 bases between. The CDR3 sequence is 17 residues long.

This sequence joins TRBV5-1 and TRBJ1-5, with 9 bases fitting TRBD1. The trim removed 2 bases at V and 7 bases at J, leaving 7 bases unmatched. In germline, CDR1 is SGHRS, CDR2 YFSETQ. The CDR3 runs to 15 residues. CDR3 in amino acids: CASSLQGALGQPQHF. CDR3 bases: TGCGCCAGCAGCTTACAGGGGGCTCTGGGGCAGCCCCAGCATTTT.